These 31 T cell receptor beta chains share one sample of origin, sequenced in a study of OX40 agonist ivuxolimab in advanced cancers. Sequencing used immunoSEQ multiplex PCR; TCRdb keeps in-frame clones, though not all of them. The sample carries 70,000 to 95,000 clones, about 86% recorded once. The sequencing here drew on CD4+ or CD8+ T cells sorted from blood, taken in a trial of the OX40 agonist ivuxolimab. The source of these receptors is an adult with an advanced solid tumor such as melanoma, head and neck, liver or kidney cancer.

V gene TRBV6-1 combines with J gene TRBJ1-2; no firm D call. V lost 3 bases and J lost 4, with 9 bases in between. CDR3 length: 13 amino acids. CDR1 is MNHNS and CDR2 is SASEGT in the germline V gene. CDR3 bases: TGTGCCAGCAGTGATAGGCGGGTCTATGGCTACACCTTC. Amino acid sequence: CASSDRRVYGYTF.

The V call is TRBV14, the J call TRBJ2-3; D gene ambiguous. The CDR3 is 14 amino acids. V was cut by 3 bases and J by 0 bases, with 7 bases left in between. Per germline, CDR1 SGHDN and CDR2 FVKESK. The CDR3 reads CASSQGSSTDTQYF. The CDR3 nucleotides read TGTGCCAGCAGCCAGGGGTCTAGCACAGATACGCAGTATTTT.

V and J are TRBV19 and TRBJ2-7, with D perhaps TRBD2 (5 bases). Germline assignment: CDR1 LNHDA and CDR2 SQIVND (reference sequence). Trimming removed 3 bases at V and 3 bases at J, with 12 bases between. The CDR3 runs to 14 residues. The DNA of the CDR3 is TGTGCCAGTAGTATCGGGCGGGCCTTCTACGAGCAGTACTTC. Translation gives CASSIGRAFYEQYF.

This chain uses TRBV5-6 with TRBJ1-5; 7 nucleotides align to TRBD1. The length of the CDR3 is 14 residues. The germline V gene encodes CDR1 SGHDT and CDR2 YYEEEE. Trimming took 4 bases from V and 4 from J; bases not matched to a gene: 5. CDR3 region: CASSQQGRNQPQHF. The DNA of the CDR3 is TGTGCCAGCAGCCAACAGGGGCGGAATCAGCCCCAGCATTTT.

The gene calls are TRBV4-1 and TRBJ1-6, with unresolved D. The V end was cut by 0 bases, the J end by 7 bases, with 10 bases between. The CDR3 contains 15 residues. Per germline, CDR1 MGHRA and CDR2 YSYEKL. For the CDR3, the DNA is TGCGCCAGCAGCCAAGATCGGCACGGGAATTCACCCCTCCACTTT. This sequence encodes CASSQDRHGNSPLHF.

This rearrangement joins TRBV19 to TRBJ2-6, with D possibly being TRBD1 (6 bases). CDR1 and CDR2 from the germline V gene are LNHDA and SQIVND (reference sequence). This CDR3 has 19 residues. V dropped 5 bases and J dropped 1 base, with 21 bases sitting between them. The DNA of the CDR3 is TGTGCCAGTAGTCTCCAGGGGATCCGGTTGGGTTCTGGGGCCAACGTCCTGACTTTC. This translates into CASSLQGIRLGSGANVLTF.

CDR3 sequence reads: CASSLFAGNYGYTF. As DNA, the CDR3 is TGTGCCAGCAGCTTATTCGCCGGGAACTATGGCTACACCTTC. This chain links TRBV11-2 with TRBJ1-2, with D unclear. CDR1 and CDR2 from the germline V gene are SGHAT and FQNNGV. This CDR3 has 14 amino acids. The ends were cut back, 2 bases at V and 2 bases at J, with 9 bases in the middle. The full variable domain, its missing parts supplied by reference TRBV11-2 and TRBJ1-2, is EAGVAQSPRYKIIEKRQSVAFWCNPISGHATLYWYQQILGQGPKLLIQFQNNGVVDDSQLPKDRFSAERLKGVDSTLKIQPAKLEDSAVYLCASSLFAGNYGYTFGSGTRLTVV.

The chain couples TRBV19 to TRBJ2-2; D unclear. CDR1 LNHDA and CDR2 SQIVND come from the germline V gene (reference sequence). V lost 6 bases and J lost 5, with 4 bases in between. The CDR3 runs to 11 residues. The CDR3 DNA follows: TGTGCCAGTAGGAGAACCGGGGAGCTGTTTTTT. Translated, it gives CASRRTGELFF.

The V and J genes are TRBV12-5 and TRBJ2-1, with 8 bases aligning to TRBD2. Germline trimming cut 5 bases from V and 8 bases from J; bases unmatched to any gene: 8. The CDR3 runs 14 residues. The germline gives CDR1 LGHNT, CDR2 FRNRAP. CDR3 sequence: CASGPGGVVDEQFF. For the CDR3, the DNA is TGTGCTAGTGGTCCGGGGGGGGTCGTCGATGAGCAGTTCTTC.

This chain joins TRBV5-6 and TRBJ1-1; TRBD1 matches at 8 bases. The CDR3 length is 14 residues. CDR1 SGHDT and CDR2 YYEEEE come from the germline V gene. V gave up 5 bases and J gave up 5 bases; unmatched junction bases: 8. CDR3: CASRPDRVPTEAFF. The CDR3 DNA reads as TGTGCCAGCAGACCGGACAGGGTACCTACTGAAGCTTTCTTT.

Regarding this clone: The same CDR3 can be traced to other DNA sequences in this sample. CDR3 nucleotides: TGTGCCAGCAGCGTCCAAAGTGGCGAGCAGTACTTC. This gives the protein CASSVQSGEQYF. The J gene is TRBJ2-7, the V gene TRBV2; no definite D call. The germline gives CDR1 SNHLY, CDR2 FYNNEI. V was clipped by 6 bases and J by 6 bases, with 12 bases between them. This CDR3 is built from 12 residues.

This chain uses TRBV28 with TRBJ1-1; D is undetermined. The germline V gene has CDR1 MDHEN and CDR2 SYDVKM. Trimming stripped 3 bases from V and 0 bases from J, with 8 bases between. The CDR3 contains 14 residues. In DNA, the CDR3 is TGTGCCAGCAGTTTCAGGCACTTGAACACTGAAGCTTTCTTT. Amino acids: CASSFRHLNTEAFF.

The V and J genes are TRBV4-1 and TRBJ1-2, with 9 nucleotides matching TRBD1. The CDR3 length is 15 residues. V shed 2 bases, J shed 4 bases, and the junction held 5 bases outside the gene matches. The germline V gene encodes CDR1 MGHRA and CDR2 YSYEKL. Here the CDR3 reads CASSQLLQGAYGYTF. In nucleotides, the CDR3 is TGCGCCAGCAGCCAACTCCTACAGGGGGCCTATGGCTACACCTTC.

This clone appeared once. The chain is built from TRBV5-1 and TRBJ2-1, with 9 bases identical to TRBD2. The germline gives CDR1 SGHRS, CDR2 YFSETQ. CDR3 size: 12 residues. Trimming at V came to 4 bases and at J to 15 bases, leaving 8 bases not matched to a gene. The CDR3 bases are TGCGCCAGCAGCCTGGAGCGGGGGGCGGTGTTCTTC. Encoded protein: CASSLERGAVFF. Full variable domain (rest looked up from reference TRBV5-1 and TRBJ2-1): KAGVTQTPRYLIKTRGQQVTLSCSPISGHRSVSWYQQTPGQGLQFLFEYFSETQRNKGNFPGRFSGRQFSNSRSEMNVSTLELGDSALYLCASSLERGAVFFGPGTRLTVL.

This rearrangement joins TRBV28 to TRBJ1-6, with D possibly being TRBD1 (5 bases). Deletions cut 3 bases from V and 8 bases from J, with 17 bases between. This CDR3 contains 16 residues. Germline CDR1 MDHEN, CDR2 SYDVKM. CDR3 loop: CASSFSPGTSHSPLHF. The CDR3, as DNA: TGTGCCAGCAGTTTCTCACCGGGGACCAGCCATTCACCCCTCCACTTT.

The chain links TRBV5-5 to TRBJ2-2; D remains ambiguous. The germline V gene has CDR1 SGHKS and CDR2 YYEKEE (reference sequence). The CDR3 covers 14 residues. Trimming pared 3 bases from V and 1 base from J, leaving 7 bases between. The chain's CDR3 is CASSYDVNTGELFF. The CDR3 DNA reads TGTGCCAGCAGCTATGACGTGAACACCGGGGAGCTGTTTTTT.

CDR3 loop: CASSPRVWVSYEQYF. The DNA of the CDR3 is TGTGCCAGCAGTCCCCGGGTCTGGGTCTCCTACGAGCAGTACTTC. V usage is TRBV6-6 and J usage is TRBJ2-7; the D is unclear. This CDR3 region has 15 residues. CDR1 is MNHNY, CDR2 SVGAGI, per germline (reference sequence). Trimming left V 5 bases short and J 0 bases short, with 14 bases between.

The V and J genes are TRBV14 and TRBJ1-1; TRBD1 agrees at 7 bases. The CDR3 is 15 amino acids. Germline values: CDR1 SGHDN, CDR2 FVKESK. V lost 3 bases to trimming and J lost 0 bases; unmatched junction nucleotides: 4. CDR3 protein: CASSHRQGLNTEAFF. The CDR3 bases are TGTGCCAGCAGCCATCGACAGGGTTTGAACACTGAAGCTTTCTTT.

This chain uses TRBV6-1 with TRBJ2-3, with D possibly TRBD2 on 7 matching bases. Germline V gene lookup returns CDR1 MNHNS and CDR2 SASEGT. This CDR3 spans 17 amino acids. The germline V and J ends were trimmed by 0 bases and 4 bases, with 17 bases remaining between them. The CDR3, as DNA: TGTGCCAGCAGTGAAGCGGGAGGGGGGGGCTTCTCAGATACGCAGTATTTT. Residues: CASSEAGGGGFSDTQYF.

This chain links TRBV9 with TRBJ2-5; TRBD2 matches at 11 bases. V shed 2 bases, J shed 3 bases, and the junction held 6 bases outside the gene matches. CDR3 length: 16 residues. Germline assignment: CDR1 SGDLS and CDR2 YYNGEE. CDR3 DNA: TGTGCCAGCAGCGTTCGTCCTAGCGGGGGGAAAGAGACCCAGTACTTC. It encodes CASSVRPSGGKETQYF.

This clone has only a few counts. The chain carries TRBV28 and TRBJ1-4, with D perhaps matching TRBD1 (5 bases). CDR1 MDHEN and CDR2 SYDVKM come from the germline V gene. Trimming cost V 3 bases and J 6 bases, with 11 bases left between them. There are 14 residues in the CDR3. CDR3 sequence reads: CASSFGGEDEKLFF. CDR3 coding DNA: TGTGCCAGCAGTTTTGGGGGGGAAGATGAAAAACTGTTTTTT. The whole variable domain, remainder taken from reference TRBV28 and TRBJ1-4, is DVKVTQSSRYLVKRTGEKVFLECVQDMDHENMFWYRQDPGLGLRLIYFSYDVKMKEKGDIPEGYSVSREKKERFSLILESASTNQTSMYLCASSFGGEDEKLFFGSGTQLSVL.

This chain links TRBV4-3 with TRBJ1-6, with D uncertain. The CDR3 runs to 15 residues. The germline V and J ends were trimmed by 0 bases and 9 bases, with 12 bases remaining between them. Germline-derived CDR1 and CDR2 are LGHNA and YSLEER. CDR3 bases: TGCGCCAGCAGCCAAGATCAGACGCAGAGTTCACCCCTCCACTTT. Translated: CASSQDQTQSSPLHF.

The gene calls are TRBV11-2 and TRBJ1-1; D is unclear. Per the germline V gene, CDR1 is SGHAT and CDR2 is FQNNGV. The CDR3 extends over 16 amino acids. V was clipped by 4 bases and J by 0 bases, with 15 bases between them. CDR3 amino acids: CASSSGPSHLNTEAFF. DNA of the CDR3: TGTGCCAGCAGCTCCGGTCCGTCTCATTTGAACACTGAAGCTTTCTTT.

This clone was observed a handful of times. The DNA for the CDR3 is TGTGCCAGCAGCCCGGGCTTCCGGGGGAACACCGGGGAGCTGTTTTTT. Its protein product is CASSPGFRGNTGELFF. This sequence joins TRBV5-5 and TRBJ2-2; D is perhaps TRBD2 (5 bases). Per the germline V gene, CDR1 is SGHKS and CDR2 is YYEKEE (reference sequence). V shed 4 bases and J shed 1 base, with 14 bases lying between them. The CDR3 consists of 16 residues. Looking up the rest from reference TRBV5-5 and TRBJ2-2 gives the full variable domain: DAGVTQSPTHLIKTRGQQVTLRCSPISGHKSVSWYQQVLGQGPQFIFQYYEKEERGRGNFPDRFSARQFPNYSSELNVNALLLGDSALYLCASSPGFRGNTGELFFGEGSRLTVL.

The CDR3 sequence is CASSPLTSAPVHF. The CDR3 nucleotides read TGTGCCAGCAGTCCGTTAACCTCCGCACCGGTCCACTTT. The chain recombines TRBV27 with TRBJ1-6; no reliable D call. Germline assignment: CDR1 MNHEY and CDR2 SMNVEV (reference sequence). The CDR3 covers 13 residues. Trimming stripped 5 bases from V and 17 bases from J, with 19 bases between.

This clone appeared a few times. V and J are TRBV2 and TRBJ2-3, with TRBD2 matching 12 bases. Losses at the gene ends were 3 bases for V and 6 bases for J; bases not matched to a gene: 7. Germline lookup yields CDR1 SNHLY and CDR2 FYNNEI. CDR3 length: 16 residues. Here the CDR3 reads CASSDSLAGGMDTQYF. CDR3 DNA sequence: TGTGCCAGCAGTGACTCTCTAGCGGGGGGGATGGATACGCAGTATTTT.

V and J are TRBV12-1 and TRBJ1-5. TRBV12-1 is assigned pseudogene status. The CDR3 is 14 amino acids. CDR3 sequence: CAPSGGVSNQPQHF. The DNA of the CDR3 is TGTGCCCCCTCGGGGGGGGTTAGCAATCAGCCCCAGCATTTT.

The V and J genes are TRBV7-2 and TRBJ2-1; perhaps TRBD2 as D (6 bases). V was pared by 5 bases and J by 8 bases, with 16 bases between. The CDR3 has 14 amino acids. Germline CDR1 and CDR2: SGHTA and FQGNSA. CDR3 loop: CASSPRTGVDEQFF. CDR3 sequence (DNA): TGTGCCAGCAGCCCCCGGACGGGGGTGGATGAGCAGTTCTTC.

This chain uses TRBV4-3 with TRBJ1-1, with D possibly being TRBD1 (6 bases). Trimming removed 1 base at V and 4 bases at J, with 10 bases between. CDR3 length equals 14 residues. Per the germline V gene, CDR1 is LGHNA and CDR2 is YSLEER. CDR3 sequence (DNA): TGCGCCAGCAGCCAAGTCGTAGGGGGCACTGAAGCTTTCTTT. Its protein is CASSQVVGGTEAFF.

The chain couples TRBV4-3 to TRBJ2-2; possible D gene TRBD1, 6 bases. The germline CDR1 and CDR2 sequences are LGHNA and YSLEER. The CDR3 is 15 residues long. V lost 0 bases and J lost 6, with 11 bases in between. The CDR3 here is CASSQDTGWAGELFF. As DNA, the CDR3 is TGCGCCAGCAGCCAAGATACAGGGTGGGCCGGGGAGCTGTTTTTT.

This chain uses TRBV28 with TRBJ1-4, with D perhaps TRBD1 (5 bases). The CDR3 sequence is 13 residues long. Germline assignment: CDR1 MDHEN and CDR2 SYDVKM. Trimming left V 7 bases short and J 7 bases short, with 13 bases between. CDR3 amino acids: CASTGGSIEKLFF. The CDR3 region has the DNA TGTGCCAGCACTGGGGGTAGTATTGAAAAACTGTTTTTT. Drawing the rest from reference TRBV28 and TRBJ1-4, the complete variable domain is DVKVTQSSRYLVKRTGEKVFLECVQDMDHENMFWYRQDPGLGLRLIYFSYDVKMKEKGDIPEGYSVSREKKERFSLILESASTNQTSMYLCASTGGSIEKLFFGSGTQLSVL.